The rows below give T cell receptor beta chains drawn from one sample of a study of monozygotic twins with inflammatory bowel disease. TCRdb reworked the 5' RACE reads into one entry per CDR3 protein, no DNA. The sample has about 110,000 distinct CDR3 sequences. Sequenced sample: blood. The receptors shown here come from a human donor with ulcerative colitis or Crohn's disease, or a healthy co-twin of an affected twin (not recorded which). CDR3s include the opening cysteine and the closing phenylalanine or tryptophan.

j_call v_call cdr3_aa
TRBJ1-3 TRBV7-2 CASSLARANSGNTIYF
TRBJ2-5 TRBV5-1 CASSGGSQETQYF
TRBJ2-1 TRBV6-2/TRBV6-3 CASSHLRTGHNEQFF
TRBJ1-2 TRBV5-6 CASSPAGTGTPGGYTF
TRBJ2-7 TRBV7-2 CASSEDRSYEQYF
TRBJ2-5 TRBV28 CASSTTRAQYF
TRBJ1-4 TRBV12-3/TRBV12-4 CASSLNLGPNEKLFF
TRBJ1-4 TRBV11-1 CASRQIPRRGRGTTNEKLFF
TRBJ2-3 TRBV7-2 CASSLAGLSTDTQYF
TRBJ1-1 TRBV13 CASSANVNTEAFF
TRBJ2-3 TRBV6-5 CASSYSGDSTDTQYF
TRBJ2-1 TRBV20-1 CSARDSGRSSYNEQFF
TRBJ1-1 TRBV20-1 CSASPQDRGFTEAFF
TRBJ1-1 TRBV28 CASSPPQGTHTEAFF
TRBJ2-1 TRBV19 CASSPTSGYSYNEQFF
TRBJ2-7 TRBV5-6 CASGPGLAETYEQYF
TRBJ2-3 TRBV29-1 CSVERGASGDTDTQYF
TRBJ2-2 TRBV12-3/TRBV12-4 CASTVAEGAGELFF
TRBJ1-5 TRBV7-2 CASSRDRQPQHF
TRBJ2-4 TRBV25-1 CASSEHLGTGTGKNIQYF
TRBJ2-5 TRBV29-1 CSVRRWRPTQETQYF
TRBJ1-6 TRBV11-2 CASSFLSSYNSPLHF
TRBJ1-5 TRBV5-4 CASSPGVSNQPQHF